These 16 T cell receptor beta chains share one sample of origin, sequenced in a study of identical twins. Each CDR3 protein is one row after TCRdb ran MiXCR on the 5' RACE reads. Of approximately 240,000 distinct CDR3 sequences listed, around 15% are singletons. Input material: memory (CD45RO+) T cells sorted from blood. The receptors originated from a woman aged 18 to 35 in good health.

This clonotype came up a few times. In DNA form, the CDR3 reads TGCAGCTTTGGGGGGGTAGGGACAGATACGCAGTATTTT. It yields the protein CSFGGVGTDTQYF. V and J are TRBV29-1 and TRBJ2-3; 7 bases are a match to TRBD2. CDR1 and CDR2 (germline): SQVTM, ANQGSEA. CDR3 length equals 13 residues. J gave up 3 bases and V 8 bases, and 8 bases lay outside the gene matches.

The chain employs TRBV7-9 and TRBJ1-1, with D perhaps matching TRBD1 (5 bases). Germline V gene sequence: CDR1 SEHNR, CDR2 FQNEAQ (reference sequence). The V end was cut by 3 bases, the J end by 4 bases, with 15 bases between. CDR3 length: 15 residues. In DNA form, the CDR3 reads TGTGCCAGCAGCTTTCTCTTGCCAGGGCTCACTGAAGCTTTCTTT. Protein: CASSFLLPGLTEAFF.

The rearrangement joins TRBV10-1 to TRBJ2-1; D is perhaps TRBD1 (6 bases). Germline loops: CDR1 WNHNN, CDR2 SYGVQD (reference sequence). Trimming shortened V by 3 bases and J by 0 bases, and 12 bases separated the two germline ends. The CDR3 sequence is 16 residues long. CDR3 loop: CASSERGKGSYNEQFF. For the CDR3, the DNA is TGCGCCAGCAGTGAAAGGGGGAAGGGCTCCTACAATGAGCAGTTCTTC.

This clonotype has more than one count but fewer than ten. V is TRBV7-2 and J is TRBJ1-5, with no clear D. The germline V and J ends were trimmed by 3 bases and 2 bases, with 5 bases remaining between them. This CDR3 has 13 amino acids. CDR1 and CDR2 from the germline V gene are SGHTA and FQGNSA. The CDR3 DNA reads TGTGCCAGCAGCTTCCCCGGCAATCAGCCCCAGCATTTT. It is translated as CASSFPGNQPQHF.

This clonotype was counted between two and nine times. The chain uses TRBV25-1 and TRBJ1-4; the D gene is possibly TRBD1 (5 bases). The V and J ends lost 4 bases and 10 bases respectively, with 19 bases between them. Looked up from germline, CDR1 is MGHDK and CDR2 is SYGVNS. CDR3 length: 15 amino acids. The CDR3 DNA reads as TGTGCCAGCAGTGCACCTAGCAGAGGTGGGGGAAAACTGTTTTTT. The encoded protein is CASSAPSRGGGKLFF. The full variable domain, in which reference TRBV25-1 and TRBJ1-4 provide the parts outside the CDR3, is EADIYQTPRYLVIGTGKKITLECSQTMGHDKMYWYQQDPGMELHLIHYSYGVNSTEKGDLSSESTVSRIRTEHFPLTLESARPSHTSQYLCASSAPSRGGGKLFFGSGTQLSVL.

This clonotype was recorded many times. The chain couples TRBV6-1 to TRBJ2-3, with 10 positions matching TRBD1. Germline-derived CDR1 and CDR2 are MNHNS and SASEGT. J gave up 3 bases and V 6 bases, and 6 bases lay outside the gene matches. The CDR3 runs 15 residues. CDR3 bases: TGTGCCAGCAGCCTATGGGGACAGGGGACAGATACGCAGTATTTT. It is translated as CASSLWGQGTDTQYF.

This chain connects TRBV7-2 to TRBJ1-1, with D possibly matching TRBD1 (5 bases). The V gene lost 4 bases and the J gene lost 4 bases, with 13 bases spanning the gap. Germline CDR1 and CDR2: SGHTA and FQGNSA. There are 14 residues in the CDR3. The CDR3 DNA follows: TGTGCCAGCAGCTCCCGCGGGGGTCTCACTGAAGCTTTCTTT. Residues: CASSSRGGLTEAFF.

This clonotype was seen many times. This chain joins TRBV6-4 and TRBJ2-3; 10 positions match TRBD2. Losses at the gene ends were 4 bases for V and 1 base for J; bases not matched to a gene: 2. From germline, CDR1 is MRHNA and CDR2 SNTAGT. This CDR3 contains 15 residues. In DNA form, the CDR3 reads TGTGCCAGCAGTGCCACTAGCGGGGGCACAGATACGCAGTATTTT. Encoded protein: CASSATSGGTDTQYF.

The J gene is TRBJ2-7, the V gene TRBV6-1; no definite D call. V shed 6 bases and J shed 3 bases, with 18 bases lying between them. The CDR3 has 15 residues. Germline values: CDR1 MNHNS, CDR2 SASEGT. Here the CDR3 DNA reads TGTGCCAGCAGCCGCCGGGCGGAATTGGGCTACGAGCAGTACTTC. Its protein product is CASSRRAELGYEQYF.

This clonotype has a handful of counts. This sequence joins TRBV4-3 and TRBJ2-1; 10 nucleotides agree with TRBD2. The V gene end was trimmed by 4 bases and the J gene end by 8 bases; junction bases not matched to a gene: 8. From germline, CDR1 is LGHNA and CDR2 YSLEER. CDR3 length: 15 amino acids. CDR3 in DNA: TGCGCCAGCAGCCGGCTAGCGGGAGTTGGGTATGAGCAGTTCTTC. Translating it yields CASSRLAGVGYEQFF.

The rearrangement uses TRBV2 and TRBJ2-1; no reliable D call. The CDR3 spans 13 residues. Germline V gene sequence: CDR1 SNHLY, CDR2 FYNNEI. V was clipped by 5 bases and J by 6 bases, with 11 bases between them. The CDR3 protein is CASSTGLSNEQFF. The CDR3 DNA sequence: TGTGCCAGCAGTACGGGCCTTAGCAATGAGCAGTTCTTC.

The chain has TRBV29-1 and TRBJ2-7; D tentatively reads TRBD1 or TRBD2 (5 bases each). Germline CDR1 is SQVTM and CDR2 is ANQGSEA. The CDR3 runs to 13 residues. V lost 5 bases to trimming and J lost 6 bases, with 17 bases between them. DNA of the CDR3: TGCAGCGTTACGGGACCAGGAAATTCCGAGCAGTACTTC. As protein: CSVTGPGNSEQYF.

This clonotype was detected a few times. This chain links TRBV18 with TRBJ2-5, with no clear D. V was shortened by 4 bases and J by 0 bases, with 9 bases between the two germline ends. Germline V lookup: CDR1 KGHSH, CDR2 LQKENI. The CDR3 sequence is 14 residues long. The CDR3 DNA follows: TGTGCCAGCTCACAGGGCTTAGACCAAGAGACCCAGTACTTC. Translating it yields CASSQGLDQETQYF.

This clonotype was recorded a few times. The V and J genes are TRBV6-2 or TRBV6-3 and TRBJ2-3; 14 bases line up with TRBD2. Trimming took 6 bases from V and 6 from J; bases not matched to a gene: 8. The CDR3 runs to 16 residues. Germline V CDR1 and CDR2: MNHEY, SVGEGT. The DNA for the CDR3 is TGTGCCAGCAGCCCCCCGGGACTAGCGGGAGTGGATACGCAGTATTTT. Amino acid sequence: CASSPPGLAGVDTQYF.

This clonotype was observed a few times. In nucleotides, the CDR3 is TGCAGTGCTTTGTATGGTAGCACTGAAGCTTTCTTT. Protein sequence: CSALYGSTEAFF. This sequence joins TRBV20-1 and TRBJ1-1, with D uncertain. V was clipped by 5 bases and J by 4 bases, with 11 bases between them. CDR1 and CDR2 (germline): DFQATT, SNEGSKA (reference sequence). The CDR3 is made up of 12 amino acids.

The chain recombines TRBV2 with TRBJ1-6, with D perhaps matching TRBD1 (5 bases). Germline CDR1 reads SNHLY; CDR2 reads FYNNEI. V dropped 0 bases and J dropped 13 bases, with 13 bases sitting between them. The CDR3 sequence is 14 residues long. The CDR3 DNA reads as TGTGCCAGCAGTGAAGCAGGTTTCAGGGTTCCCCTCCACTTT. Its protein product is CASSEAGFRVPLHF. Full variable domain (rest looked up from reference TRBV2 and TRBJ1-6): EPEVTQTPSHQVTQMGQEVILRCVPISNHLYFYWYRQILGQKVEFLVSFYNNEISEKSEIFDDQFSVERPDGSNFTLKIRSTKLEDSAMYFCASSEAGFRVPLHFGNGTRLTVT.